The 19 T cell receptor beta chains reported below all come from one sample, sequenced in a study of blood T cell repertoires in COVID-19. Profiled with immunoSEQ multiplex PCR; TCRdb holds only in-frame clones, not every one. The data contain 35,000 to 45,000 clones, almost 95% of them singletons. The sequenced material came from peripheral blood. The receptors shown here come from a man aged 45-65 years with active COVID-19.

CDR3 DNA: TGTGCCAGCAGCCTTCTAGCGGCGAGCACAGATACGCAGTATTTT. It is translated as CASSLLAASTDTQYF. The V and J genes are TRBV7-3 and TRBJ2-3; 7 bases align to TRBD2. CDR1 and CDR2 (germline): SGHTA, FQGTGA. The CDR3 has 15 amino acids. V gave up 5 bases and J gave up 0 bases; unmatched junction bases: 5.

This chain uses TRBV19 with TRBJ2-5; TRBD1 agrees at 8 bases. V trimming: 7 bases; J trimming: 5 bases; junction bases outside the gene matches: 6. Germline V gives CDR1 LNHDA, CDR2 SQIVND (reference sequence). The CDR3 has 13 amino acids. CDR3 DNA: TGTGCCAGTACAGGACAGGGACGGGAGACCCAGTACTTC. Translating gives CASTGQGRETQYF.

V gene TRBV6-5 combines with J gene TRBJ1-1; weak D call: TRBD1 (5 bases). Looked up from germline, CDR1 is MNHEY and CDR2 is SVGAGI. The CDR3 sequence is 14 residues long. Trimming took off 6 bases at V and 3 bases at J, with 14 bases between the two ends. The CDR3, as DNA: TGTGCCAGCAGGAGAGACAGAGGAGACACTGAAGCTTTCTTT. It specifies CASRRDRGDTEAFF.

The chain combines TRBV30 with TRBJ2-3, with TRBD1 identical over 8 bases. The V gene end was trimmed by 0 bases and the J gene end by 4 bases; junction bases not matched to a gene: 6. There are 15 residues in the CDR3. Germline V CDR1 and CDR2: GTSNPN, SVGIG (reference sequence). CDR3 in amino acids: CAWSVGSGGADTQYF. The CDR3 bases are TGTGCCTGGAGTGTCGGTTCAGGGGGCGCAGATACGCAGTATTTT.

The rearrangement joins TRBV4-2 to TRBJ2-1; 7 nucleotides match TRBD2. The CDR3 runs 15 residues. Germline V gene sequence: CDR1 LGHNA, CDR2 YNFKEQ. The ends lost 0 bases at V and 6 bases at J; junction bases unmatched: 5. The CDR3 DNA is TGTGCCAGCAGCCAAGAACCAGCGGGACGCAATGAGCAGTTCTTC. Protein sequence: CASSQEPAGRNEQFF.

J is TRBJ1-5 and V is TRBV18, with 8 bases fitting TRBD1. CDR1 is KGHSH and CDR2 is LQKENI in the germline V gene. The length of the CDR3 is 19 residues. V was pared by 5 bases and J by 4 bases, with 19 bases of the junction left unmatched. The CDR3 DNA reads TGTGCCAGCTCATCCCTCGGGGGGCAGGGGGCTATCAGGAATCAGCCCCAGCATTTT. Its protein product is CASSSLGGQGAIRNQPQHF.

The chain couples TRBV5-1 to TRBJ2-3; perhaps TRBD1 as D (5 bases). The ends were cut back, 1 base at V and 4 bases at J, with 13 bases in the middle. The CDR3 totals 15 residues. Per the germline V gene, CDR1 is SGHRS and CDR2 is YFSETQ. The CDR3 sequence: CASSLRQGTSDTQYF. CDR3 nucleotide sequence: TGCGCCAGCAGCTTGAGGCAGGGTACGTCAGATACGCAGTATTTT.

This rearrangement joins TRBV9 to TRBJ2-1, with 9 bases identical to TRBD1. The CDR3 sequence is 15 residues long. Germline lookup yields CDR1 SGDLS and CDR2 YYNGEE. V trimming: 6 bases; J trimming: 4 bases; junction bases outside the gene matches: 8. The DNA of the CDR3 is TGTGCCAGCACCCCGGGACAGGGTAGATACAATGAGCAGTTCTTC. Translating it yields CASTPGQGRYNEQFF.

The CDR3 DNA follows: TGTGCCAGCAGGGACGGGATTGAGCAGTTCTTC. Its protein is CASRDGIEQFF. The gene calls are TRBV12-3 or TRBV12-4 and TRBJ2-1, with D possibly TRBD2 on 5 matching bases. V lost 6 bases to trimming and J lost 9 bases, with 9 bases between them. The CDR3 is 11 residues long.

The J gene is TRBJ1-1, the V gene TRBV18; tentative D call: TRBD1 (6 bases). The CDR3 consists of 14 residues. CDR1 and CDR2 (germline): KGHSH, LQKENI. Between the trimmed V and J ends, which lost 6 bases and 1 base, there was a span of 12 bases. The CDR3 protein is CASSSVTGNTEAFF. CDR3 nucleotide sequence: TGTGCCAGCTCTTCCGTGACAGGGAACACTGAAGCTTTCTTT.

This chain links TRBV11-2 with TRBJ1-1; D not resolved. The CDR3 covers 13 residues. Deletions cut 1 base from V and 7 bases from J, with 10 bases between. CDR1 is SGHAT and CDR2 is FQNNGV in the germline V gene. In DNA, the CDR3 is TGTGCCAGCAGCTTAGGTTGGGCAGGTGAAGCTTTCTTT. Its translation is CASSLGWAGEAFF.

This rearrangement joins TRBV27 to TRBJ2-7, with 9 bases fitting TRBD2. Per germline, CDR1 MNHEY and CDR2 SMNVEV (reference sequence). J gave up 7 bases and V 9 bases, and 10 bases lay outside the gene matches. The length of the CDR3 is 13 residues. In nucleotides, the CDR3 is TGTGCCAGTTCGCCGGGACTAGCTGCAGAGCAGTACTTC. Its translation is CASSPGLAAEQYF.

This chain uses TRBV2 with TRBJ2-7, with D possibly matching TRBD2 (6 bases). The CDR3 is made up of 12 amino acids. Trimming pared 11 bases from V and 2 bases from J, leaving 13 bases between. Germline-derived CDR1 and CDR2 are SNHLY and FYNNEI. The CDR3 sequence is CAFGRGTYEQYF. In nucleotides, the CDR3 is TGTGCCTTTGGGCGGGGAACCTACGAGCAGTACTTC.

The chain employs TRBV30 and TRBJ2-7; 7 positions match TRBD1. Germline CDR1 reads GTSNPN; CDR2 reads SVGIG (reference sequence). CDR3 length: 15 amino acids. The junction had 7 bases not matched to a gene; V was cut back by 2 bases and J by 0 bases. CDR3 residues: CAWSYGGQRSYEQYF. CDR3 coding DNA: TGTGCCTGGAGTTATGGGGGACAGCGCTCCTACGAGCAGTACTTC.

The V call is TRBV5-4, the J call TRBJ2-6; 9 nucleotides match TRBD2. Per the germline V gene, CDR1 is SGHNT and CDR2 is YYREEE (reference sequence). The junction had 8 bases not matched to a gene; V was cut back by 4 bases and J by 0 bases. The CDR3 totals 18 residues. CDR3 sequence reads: CASSGGLALSSGANVLTF. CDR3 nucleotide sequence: TGTGCCAGCAGCGGGGGACTAGCCTTAAGCTCTGGGGCCAACGTCCTGACTTTC. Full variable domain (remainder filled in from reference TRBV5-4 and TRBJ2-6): ETGVTQSPTHLIKTRGQQVTLRCSSQSGHNTVSWYQQALGQGPQFIFQYYREEENGRGNFPPRFSGLQFPNYSSELNVNALELDDSALYLCASSGGLALSSGANVLTFGAGSRLTVL.

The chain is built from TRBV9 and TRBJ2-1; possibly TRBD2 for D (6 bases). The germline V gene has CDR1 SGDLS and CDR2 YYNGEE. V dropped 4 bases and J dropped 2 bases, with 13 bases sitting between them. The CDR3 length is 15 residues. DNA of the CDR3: TGTGCCAGCAGCCCAAGGGACTGGGCCTACAATGAGCAGTTCTTC. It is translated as CASSPRDWAYNEQFF.

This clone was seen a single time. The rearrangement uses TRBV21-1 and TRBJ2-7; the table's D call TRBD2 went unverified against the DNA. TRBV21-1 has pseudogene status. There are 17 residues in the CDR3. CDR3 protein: CASSKETSGRALYEQYF. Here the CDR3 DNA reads TGTGCCAGCAGCAAAGAGACTAGCGGGAGGGCCTTGTACGAGCAGTACTTC.

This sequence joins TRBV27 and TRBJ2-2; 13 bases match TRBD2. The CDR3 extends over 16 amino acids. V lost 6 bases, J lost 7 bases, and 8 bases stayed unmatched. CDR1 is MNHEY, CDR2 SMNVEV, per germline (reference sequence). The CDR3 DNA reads TGTGCCAGCAGCCTCTTACTAGCGGGAGGGCACGGGGAGCTGTTTTTT. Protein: CASSLLLAGGHGELFF.

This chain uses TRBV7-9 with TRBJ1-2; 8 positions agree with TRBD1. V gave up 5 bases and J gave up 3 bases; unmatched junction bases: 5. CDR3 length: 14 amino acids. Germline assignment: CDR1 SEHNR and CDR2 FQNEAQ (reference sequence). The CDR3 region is CASSQRGQDYGYTF. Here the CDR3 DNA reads TGTGCCAGCAGCCAAAGGGGACAGGACTATGGCTACACCTTC.